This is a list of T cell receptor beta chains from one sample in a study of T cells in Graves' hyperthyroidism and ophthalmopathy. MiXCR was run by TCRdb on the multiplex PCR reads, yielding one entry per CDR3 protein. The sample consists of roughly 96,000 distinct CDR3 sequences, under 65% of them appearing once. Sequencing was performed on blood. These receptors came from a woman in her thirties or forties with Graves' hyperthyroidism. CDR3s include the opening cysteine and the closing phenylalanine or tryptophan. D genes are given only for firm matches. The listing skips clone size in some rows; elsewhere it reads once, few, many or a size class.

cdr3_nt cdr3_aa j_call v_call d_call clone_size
TGTGCCAGCAGCTTGGATGGCTACACCTTC CASSLDGYTF TRBJ1-2 TRBV7-9 . medium-sized
TGTGCCAGCAGGGTCGGGCGGGACCGTCCGCACGGCTACATCTTC CASRVGRDRPHGYIF TRBJ1-2 TRBV7-3 . .
TGTGCCAGCAGCTTAGCAGGGTATGGGACCCAGTACTTC CASSLAGYGTQYF TRBJ2-5 TRBV7-9 . many
TGCAGTGCTAGAGGGCTAGCATCATCCCTTACGCAGTATTTT CSARGLASSLTQYF TRBJ2-3 TRBV20-1 . many
TGCAGTGTGGGGGACACCAGTCAACCCCAGCATTTT CSVGDTSQPQHF TRBJ1-5 TRBV20-1 . .
TGCAGTGTCCCCGGGTTGGGCGCAGCCTACGAGCAGTACTTC CSVPGLGAAYEQYF TRBJ2-7 TRBV20-1 . many
TGCAGTGCTAGCAAGGGGCAGCTGAACACTGAAGCTTTCTTT CSASKGQLNTEAFF TRBJ1-1 TRBV20-1 . many
TGTGCCATCAGTGAGTCCGGGGGCCAGGGCTATGGCTACACCTTC CAISESGGQGYGYTF TRBJ1-2 TRBV10-3 . .
TGTGCCAGCAGTTTAGCCGGGAGCCAAGAGACCCAGTACTTC CASSLAGSQETQYF TRBJ2-5 TRBV12-3/TRBV12-4 . many
TGTGCCAGCCGGGGACCACGCCCCTCTGGGGCCAACGTCCTGACTTTC CASRGPRPSGANVLTF TRBJ2-6 TRBV13 . few
TGCAGCGCGGCGACAGGGACAGGGTTCACTGAAGCTTTCTTT CSAATGTGFTEAFF TRBJ1-1 TRBV29-1 TRBD1 .
TGTGCCAGCAGCGTGGGGGGGGAAACCGGGGAGCTGTTTTTT CASSVGGETGELFF TRBJ2-2 TRBV9 TRBD2 many
TGTGCCAGCAGCGTAGTAAGCGGGACGAACACCGGGGAGCTGTTTTTT CASSVVSGTNTGELFF TRBJ2-2 TRBV9 TRBD2 many
TGCGCCAGCAGCTTGACAGGGGTTAATTCACCCCTCCACTTT CASSLTGVNSPLHF TRBJ1-6 TRBV5-1 TRBD1 .
TGTGCCATCAGTCCTGGCGGGGACAGGGAGACCCAGTACTTC CAISPGGDRETQYF TRBJ2-5 TRBV10-3 TRBD1 many
TGTGCCAGCACCACCCGATGGGGAAACACTGAAGCTTTCTTT CASTTRWGNTEAFF TRBJ1-1 TRBV28 . many
TGTGCCAGCAGTCCCCGCGAGTGGGGACACATTTCCTACGAGCAGTACTTC CASSPREWGHISYEQYF TRBJ2-7 TRBV7-9 . .
TGCGCCAGCAGCCCAATGAAAGGATTCACTGAAGCTTTCTTT CASSPMKGFTEAFF TRBJ1-1 TRBV5-1 . .
TGTGCCATCAGGGGGACAGGGGGGATCTCTGGAAACACCATATATTTT CAIRGTGGISGNTIYF TRBJ1-3 TRBV10-3 TRBD1 many
TGTGCCAGCAGCTTTAGCGGGACTCGGGCAGATACGCAGTATTTT CASSFSGTRADTQYF TRBJ2-3 TRBV7-9 TRBD2 .
TGTGCCACCAGCAGAGCCGGGACAGGAGGAAGCTATGGCTACACCTTC CATSRAGTGGSYGYTF TRBJ1-2 TRBV15 TRBD1 .
TGTGCCAGCAGCTCCACAGGGAGGGATGACGAGCAGTACTTC CASSSTGRDDEQYF TRBJ2-7 TRBV7-3 . .
TGTGCCAGCAGAGGTGAAGGGGGGGACTATAATTCACCCCTCCACTTT CASRGEGGDYNSPLHF TRBJ1-6 TRBV9 . few
TGTGCCAGCAGCACCGGGACTAGCGGCTACACCTACGAGCAGTACTTC CASSTGTSGYTYEQYF TRBJ2-7 TRBV6-5 TRBD2 .
TGTGCCAGCTCCTCCGAGGTTGATACGCAGTATTTT CASSSEVDTQYF TRBJ2-3 TRBV2 . many
TGTGCCAGCAGTTTAGGACATCTTGGCAATCAGCCCCAGCATTTT CASSLGHLGNQPQHF TRBJ1-5 TRBV13 . .
TGTGCCAGCAGGGAGTACGGGGAGCTGTTTTTT CASREYGELFF TRBJ2-2 TRBV25-1 . .
TGTGTGCGCTGGATCGTCAGAGTGGCTTTCTTT CVRWIVRVAFF TRBJ1-1 TRBV7-9 . .
TGTGCCATCAGGGACGGGGGGTCTGAAGCTTTCTTT CAIRDGGSEAFF TRBJ1-1 TRBV10-3 . .
TGTGCCAGCAGTTTAAAGGCCCTCTATGGCTACACCTTC CASSLKALYGYTF TRBJ1-2 TRBV28 . few
TGCAGTGCTGCCGGGGCCAGTACCCAGTACTTC CSAAGASTQYF TRBJ2-5 TRBV20-1 . many
TGCAGTGCTAGTGGCGGGAGCTCCGGGGAGCTGTTTTTT CSASGGSSGELFF TRBJ2-2 TRBV20-1 TRBD2 many
TGCAGCGTCTCCCCAGGGAACGCTGAAGCTTTCTTT CSVSPGNAEAFF TRBJ1-1 TRBV29-1 . few
TGTGCCAGCAGTTACTCGATCCCAGGGGCCGATTCACCCCTCCACTTT CASSYSIPGADSPLHF TRBJ1-6 TRBV6-2/TRBV6-3 . .
TGCAGTGCCGTACTAGCGGGTAAGCAGTACTTC CSAVLAGKQYF TRBJ2-7 TRBV20-1 TRBD2 .
TGTGCCAGCAGCTTTGGAGGGGGATCCGGAAACACCATATATTTT CASSFGGGSGNTIYF TRBJ1-3 TRBV7-9 . .
TGCAGCGTTGAAGGTGGGGACAGGGCAACTGAAGCTTTCTTT CSVEGGDRATEAFF TRBJ1-1 TRBV29-1 TRBD1 .
TGTGCCTGGAGTGTATACGGGACAGGGGGCCAAGCTTTCTTT CAWSVYGTGGQAFF TRBJ1-1 TRBV30 TRBD1 .
TGTGCCAGCAGCTTAGGCCGGCAGGGGAGGGCCGGCGGGGAGCTGTTTTTT CASSLGRQGRAGGELFF TRBJ2-2 TRBV7-2 . .
TGTGCCAGCAGCCAAGCGAGGCGCACTGAAAAACTGTTTTTT CASSQARRTEKLFF TRBJ1-4 TRBV7-3 . .
TGTGCCAGCAGCTCCTCAGGGGGCGACTGGGCCTACAATGAGCAGTTCTTC CASSSSGGDWAYNEQFF TRBJ2-1 TRBV7-6 TRBD1 .
TGTGCCAGCAGTGAGGGAACCGGAAGGGAACGCGTAGATGGCTACACCTTC CASSEGTGRERVDGYTF TRBJ1-2 TRBV7-6 . .
TGTGCCAGCAGTTACGCCGGGACAATCAACTACGAGCAGTACTTC CASSYAGTINYEQYF TRBJ2-7 TRBV28 . few
TGTGCCAGCAGACTAGCGGGAGGGCCCATCGGGGAGCTGTTTTTT CASRLAGGPIGELFF TRBJ2-2 TRBV7-2 TRBD2 .
TGCGCCAGCAGCCAGACAGCGGATGGCTACACCTTC CASSQTADGYTF TRBJ1-2 TRBV5-1 . .
TGTGCCAGCAGCGTTGGACTAGCGGGAGGACAAGAGACCCAGTACTTC CASSVGLAGGQETQYF TRBJ2-5 TRBV7-2 TRBD2 many
TGCAGTGCCAGTGGGAATAGCAATCAGCCCCAGCATTTT CSASGNSNQPQHF TRBJ1-5 TRBV20-1 . .
TGTGCCAGCAGCTTTATGCGTGTGGAGGGGCCCGGGGAGCTGTTTTTT CASSFMRVEGPGELFF TRBJ2-2 TRBV7-2 . many
TGCAGTGCGGACAGGGAAAGTCAGCCCCAGCATTTT CSADRESQPQHF TRBJ1-5 TRBV20-1 TRBD1 once
TGTGCCGTCAGTGTCCCTAGCGGGAGCTACGAGCAGTACTTC CAVSVPSGSYEQYF TRBJ2-7 TRBV10-3 TRBD2 .
TGTGCCAGCAGTTTTTCGTCCCCTTCTCACGCGGGTGAAAAACTGTTTTTT CASSFSSPSHAGEKLFF TRBJ1-4 TRBV2 . few
TGTGCCTGGAGTGTTACAGGGGGAAACACCATATATTTT CAWSVTGGNTIYF TRBJ1-3 TRBV7-9 . .
TGTGCCAGCAGTTTGACAGGGAAAAATCAGCCCCAGCATTTT CASSLTGKNQPQHF TRBJ1-5 TRBV2 TRBD1 .
TGTGCCAGCAGCCAAGCTAGCGGGAGCGGAAAGACCCAGTACTTC CASSQASGSGKTQYF TRBJ2-5 TRBV7-2 TRBD2 .
TGTGCCAGCAGTGACGATTACTACGAGCAGTACTTC CASSDDYYEQYF TRBJ2-7 TRBV2 . .
TGCAGTGCTAGAGATGTCCTAGCTAGGAGGGGCCCCACAGATACGCAGTATTTT CSARDVLARRGPTDTQYF TRBJ2-3 TRBV20-1 . .
TGTGCCATCTTAGATAATCACTACGAGCAGTACTTC CAILDNHYEQYF TRBJ2-7 TRBV10-3 . .